This record looks at one T cell receptor (beta chain) sequence and its context. Using immunoSEQ multiplex PCR, the repertoire was profiled, and TCRdb retains in-frame clones only, with some absent. In the table there are approximately 45,000 clones, 65% to 85% of which are singletons. CDR1 and CDR2 (germline): MNHNY, SVGAGI (reference sequence). The CDR3 consists of 14 residues. V dropped 2 bases and J dropped 1 base, with 7 bases sitting between them. This specimen belongs to a study of blood T cell repertoires in COVID-19. The sequencing sample was made of peripheral blood. The clonotype originates from a woman older than 75 with acute or convalescent COVID-19. The rearrangement links TRBV6-6 to TRBJ2-3, with D unclear. The CDR3 bases are TGTGCCAGCAGTTACCGTCAGGGCACAGATACGCAGTATTTT. This translates into CASSYRQGTDTQYF.